This T cell receptor beta chain was recovered during a study of T cell responses to AZD1222 COVID-19 vaccine (dated by TCRdb to about 2021). In terms of the full investigation: AZD1222 recipients given second doses at about 4 weeks or at about 12 weeks were pooled, since spike-specific TCR depth and breadth were not found to differ between the two schedules. TCR sequencing was performed for 230 to 250 trial participants, of whom 200 to 220 were given two doses of AZD1222 and some 26 were given two doses of MenACWY control vaccine. Enrollment into the trials was organized by age into subgroups of 18-55, 56-69 and 70-plus years, and those subgroups contained approximately 150, 30 and 60 TCR-sequenced participants, respectively.

Overall study outcomes, separate from this receptor: Participants were mostly white British, with more females than males. The authors suggested clonal diversity may have been underestimated. No day 14 peak-response samples were available, so repertoires were characterized only after the peak T cell response. Conclusions about previously exposed vaccinees are limited, since just six or seven AZD1222 recipients were seropositive for SARS-CoV-2 at baseline. CD4 TCRs associated with the vaccine covered the entire spike protein, and the dominant responses were in regions 160-218 and 743-854. A significant rise in spike-specific TCR breadth and depth was observed after two AZD1222 doses relative to day 0 and relative to MenACWY recipients. In the small 56-69-year group, the increase in depth fell short of significance, most likely because of low power. Reportedly, almost half of the unique spike-specific TCRs recognized epitopes lying outside the regions that are mutated in the B.1.351 and B.1.1.7 variants.

The germline V gene encodes CDR1 SGHRS and CDR2 YFSETQ. Its CDR3 holds 14 amino acids, cysteine through phenylalanine. Only the CDR3 DNA is retained, 42 bases long and in frame from the first base. V is trimmed back by 4 bases and J by 6 bases, and the junction contains 5 bases that no gene match accounts for. The CDR3 regions of human TCRbeta chains were analyzed by immunosequencing. Per the authors' processing: Repertoire TCRs were checked for matches against a reference library of SARS-CoV-2-specific TCRs that had been generated using the MIRA antigen-specificity platform. Breadth was defined as the fraction of unique TCRs that were SARS-CoV-2-associated, and depth was defined as the fraction of total T cells that were SARS-CoV-2-associated. Using the MIRA data, each spike-specific TCR was assigned both to the spike region to which the TCR was reactive and to a CD4 or CD8 class. Log10-transformed breadth and depth values were compared by one-way ANOVA with Sidak's multiple comparisons tests. TCRdb re-hosts the immuneACCESS table, in-frame sequences only. Its copies lack some clones; in the studies checked, an unresolved V gene accounts for under half of them, and the cause for the rest is not known. The V and J calls and clone size come from that table; D and trimming were worked out from the DNA. The sample table contains 150,000 or so clones; only one count was recorded for just under 95% of them. The top ten hold about 5% of the sample.

Read against the paper, the sample's time point label means: baseline before first vaccination. Vaccinee samples were obtained from the UK trials COV001 and COV002, which included a single-blind randomized controlled phase 2/3 trial of AZD1222 (ChAdOx1 nCoV-19) in healthy adults. For TCRbeta chain sequencing, PBMC samples were collected from trial participants at day 0 and at day 28 after the second dose. This clone appeared once. The antigen this receptor binds is unknown. No quality values exist for individual bases; no much larger clone is one base distant. This receptor was obtained from an adult in good health. The chain links TRBV5-1 with TRBJ2-2; 8 middle bases align to TRBD1. The sequenced sample was peripheral blood, obtained on day 0 of AZD1222 vaccination. DNA sequence: TGCGCCAGCAGCCCCAAGACAGGGGCCGGGGAGCTGTTTTTT. Protein translation: CASSPKTGAGELFF. Joined to the reference TRBV5-1 and TRBJ2-2 proteins, this CDR3 gives the full variable domain: KAGVTQTPRYLIKTRGQQVTLSCSPISGHRSVSWYQQTPGQGLQFLFEYFSETQRNKGNFPGRFSGRQFSNSRSEMNVSTLELGDSALYLCASSPKTGAGELFFGEGSRLTVL.